This T cell receptor beta chain originates from a study of T cells after yellow fever vaccination. Whole-study context: Fractions of low cell number were prepared using SMART-Seq v4 Ultra Low Input. Findings and caveats of the study: After the booster, roughly 96% of CD4 and more than 75% of CD8 primary-response clones were re-detected.

It was through 5'RACE template switching that TCR cDNA was made, with a universal primer site and UMIs added. MiXCR, run by TCRdb on the 5' RACE reads, gives a single entry per CDR3 protein. The sample yields around 600,000 distinct CDR3 sequences, 10% to 15% seen once. This clonotype was seen a single time. Its antigen is undetermined. The ends were cut back, 3 bases at V and 3 bases at J, with 12 bases in the middle. The CDR3 has 14 residues. The germline V gene has CDR1 SGHTA and CDR2 FQGNSA. This receptor was obtained from a man in his thirties or forties who received the YFV17D yellow fever vaccine. The chain couples TRBV7-2 to TRBJ2-7; D remains ambiguous. Specimen: PBMCs, collected on the day of the yellow fever booster vaccination. Written as DNA, the CDR3 is TGTGCCAGCAGCTTTTATGGACCCCGCTACGAGCAGTACTTC. This sequence encodes CASSFYGPRYEQYF.